This T cell receptor (beta chain) is from a study of CD8+ T cells in alopecia areata. Study results and caveats: Administration of tofacitinib significantly diminished scalp clonality and expanded CD8+ clones within the top 100.

This clone was observed once. Its antigen is unidentified. The treatment: oral pan-JAK inhibitor, 5-10 mg twice daily. Extraction of RNA preceded its reverse transcription into cDNA, which served as the sequencing template. Clones were read by immunoSEQ multiplex PCR, and TCRdb kept only the in-frame ones, dropping some. This repertoire shows about 220,000 clones, about three fifths found once; its top ten account for about 1.6%. The CDR3 is 14 amino acids. Trimming at V came to 5 bases and at J to 2 bases, leaving 5 bases not matched to a gene. The germline V gene has CDR1 MNHNS and CDR2 SASEGT. This rearrangement joins TRBV6-1 to TRBJ2-5, with 7 bases aligning to TRBD2. The TCR was taken from a human donor with alopecia areata. This specimen consisted of CD4+ T cells sorted from blood, obtained at week 4, from a patient treated with tofacitinib. CDR3 protein: CASSRSGGQETQYF. CDR3 sequence (DNA): TGTGCCAGCAGTAGGTCGGGGGGACAAGAGACCCAGTACTTC.